The 9 T cell receptor beta chains presented below share a single source sample, sequenced in a study of control samples from healthy donors and cancer patients. Assay: immunoSEQ multiplex PCR; the TCRdb copy retains only in-frame clones and omits some. The repertoire holds about 120,000 clones, with approximately 92% as singletons. Material for sequencing was blood. The receptors shown here come from a man between 18 and 29 years old in good health.

V is TRBV9 and J is TRBJ1-2; D may be TRBD1 (5 bases). V lost 3 bases to trimming and J lost 7 bases, with 19 bases between them. This CDR3 contains 15 residues. Germline V gene lookup returns CDR1 SGDLS and CDR2 YYNGEE. CDR3 sequence (DNA): TGTGCCAGCAGCGGGACCCGGGGCCACTCGGTTGGCTACACCTTC. Translation gives CASSGTRGHSVGYTF.

The chain recombines TRBV7-9 with TRBJ1-4; 8 nucleotides match TRBD1. The germline V gene has CDR1 SEHNR and CDR2 FQNEAQ (reference sequence). The V segment lost 2 bases and the J segment 4 bases; nucleotides outside the gene matches: 3. The CDR3 is made up of 15 amino acids. The CDR3 bases are TGTGCCAGCAGCTTAACGGGACAGGTTAATGAAAAACTGTTTTTT. It yields the protein CASSLTGQVNEKLFF.

The chain links TRBV2 to TRBJ2-7; 15 nucleotides line up with TRBD2. V was clipped by 5 bases and J by 5 bases; unmatched bases: 4. The CDR3 is 15 amino acids. Germline V gene sequence: CDR1 SNHLY, CDR2 FYNNEI. CDR3 sequence reads: CASSPGLAGGNEQYF. The DNA for the CDR3 is TGTGCCAGCAGTCCGGGACTAGCGGGGGGAAACGAGCAGTACTTC. Based on the CDR3 plus reference TRBV2 and TRBJ2-7, the full variable domain is EPEVTQTPSHQVTQMGQEVILRCVPISNHLYFYWYRQILGQKVEFLVSFYNNEISEKSEIFDDQFSVERPDGSNFTLKIRSTKLEDSAMYFCASSPGLAGGNEQYFGPGTRLTVT.

This clone appeared a single time. V and J are TRBV7-6 and TRBJ1-1, with D possibly being TRBD1 (5 bases). CDR3 length: 15 amino acids. The ends were cut back, 3 bases at V and 1 base at J, with 12 bases in the middle. The germline gives CDR1 SGHVS, CDR2 FNYEAQ. CDR3 region: CASSLPREGNTEAFF. In DNA, the CDR3 is TGTGCCAGCAGCTTGCCCAGGGAAGGGAACACTGAAGCTTTCTTT. The whole variable domain, remainder taken from reference TRBV7-6 and TRBJ1-1, is GAGVSQSPRYKVTKRGQDVALRCDPISGHVSLYWYRQALGQGPEFLTYFNYEAQQDKSGLPNDRFSAERPEGSISTLTIQRTEQRDSAMYRCASSLPREGNTEAFFGQGTRLTVV.

This chain links TRBV11-3 with TRBJ1-1; no clear D gene. Germline-derived CDR1 and CDR2 are SGHNT and YENEEA. This CDR3 spans 13 amino acids. V gave up 1 base and J gave up 7 bases, with 10 bases separating them. The CDR3 DNA is TGTGCCAGCAGCTTAGTAGGGAGGAATGAAGCTTTCTTT. Translating it yields CASSLVGRNEAFF.

This clone was observed once. V gene TRBV5-1 combines with J gene TRBJ1-4; D is unclear. CDR1 SGHRS and CDR2 YFSETQ come from the germline V gene. CDR3 size: 15 residues. Trimming removed 3 bases at V and 3 bases at J, with 12 bases between. DNA for the CDR3: TGCGCCAGCAGCTATAGGAGGTCTTCTAATGAAAAACTGTTTTTT. Translation: CASSYRRSSNEKLFF.

V is TRBV30 and J is TRBJ1-1, with D possibly TRBD1 on 6 matching bases. The V end was cut by 4 bases, the J end by 8 bases, with 11 bases between. The CDR3 runs 11 residues. Per germline, CDR1 GTSNPN and CDR2 SVGIG (reference sequence). The CDR3 bases are TGTGCCTGGACCCAGGACAGAGAAGCTTTCTTT. Translated, it gives CAWTQDREAFF.

As concerns this clone: Sequence at one end of the junction differs from germline and may be a read error. This chain joins TRBV2 and TRBJ2-3, with D hard to call. The V gene's germline CDR1 is SNHLY and CDR2 FYNNEI. The length of the CDR3 is 12 residues. The CDR3 nucleotides read TGTGCCAGCAGAGAAGAATCAGATACGCAGTATTTT. Protein sequence: CASREESDTQYF.

V usage is TRBV2 and J usage is TRBJ2-7; D call uncertain. The length of the CDR3 is 14 residues. The V end lost 2 bases, the J end lost 4 bases, and 12 bases lay between the germline ends. CDR1 is SNHLY and CDR2 is FYNNEI in the germline V gene. Written as DNA, the CDR3 is TGTGCCAGCAGTGAATATTGGGGTAGTTACGAGCAGTACTTC. It yields the protein CASSEYWGSYEQYF.